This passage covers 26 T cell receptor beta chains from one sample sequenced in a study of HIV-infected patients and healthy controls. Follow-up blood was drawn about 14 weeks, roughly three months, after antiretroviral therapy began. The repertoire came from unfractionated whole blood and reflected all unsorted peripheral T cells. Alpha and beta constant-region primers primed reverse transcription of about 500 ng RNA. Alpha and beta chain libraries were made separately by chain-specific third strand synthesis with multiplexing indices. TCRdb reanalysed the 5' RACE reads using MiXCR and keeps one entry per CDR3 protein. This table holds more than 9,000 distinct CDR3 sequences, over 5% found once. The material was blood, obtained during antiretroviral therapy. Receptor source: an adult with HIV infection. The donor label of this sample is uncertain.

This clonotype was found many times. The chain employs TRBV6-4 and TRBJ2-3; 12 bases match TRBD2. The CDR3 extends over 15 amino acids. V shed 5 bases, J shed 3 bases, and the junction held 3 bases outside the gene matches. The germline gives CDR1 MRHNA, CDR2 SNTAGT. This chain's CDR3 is CASSQTSGRTDTQYF. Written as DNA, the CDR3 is TGTGCCAGCAGTCAAACTAGCGGGAGGACAGATACGCAGTATTTT.

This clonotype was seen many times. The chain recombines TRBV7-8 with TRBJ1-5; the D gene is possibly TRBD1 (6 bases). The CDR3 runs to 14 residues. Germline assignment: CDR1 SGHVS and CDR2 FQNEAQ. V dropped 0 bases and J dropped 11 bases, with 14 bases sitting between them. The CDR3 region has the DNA TGTGCCAGCAGCTTAGCCCCCACAGGGTTGGCCCAGCATTTT. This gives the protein CASSLAPTGLAQHF.

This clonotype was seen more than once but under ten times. DNA of the CDR3: TGTGCCAGCTTACCTCAGGGGGCCTCCTACAATGAGCAGTTCTTC. Translating it yields CASLPQGASYNEQFF. The rearrangement uses TRBV27 and TRBJ2-1, with TRBD1 matching over 8 bases. The CDR3 has 15 residues. The germline CDR1 and CDR2 sequences are MNHEY and SMNVEV (reference sequence). J gave up 0 bases and V 8 bases, and 6 bases lay outside the gene matches.

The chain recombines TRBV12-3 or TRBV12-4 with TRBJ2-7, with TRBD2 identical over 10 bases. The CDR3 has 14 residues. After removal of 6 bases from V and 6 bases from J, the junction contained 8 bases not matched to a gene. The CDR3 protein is CASRGKRGGGEQYF. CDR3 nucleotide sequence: TGTGCCAGCAGGGGAAAGCGGGGGGGCGGCGAGCAGTACTTC.

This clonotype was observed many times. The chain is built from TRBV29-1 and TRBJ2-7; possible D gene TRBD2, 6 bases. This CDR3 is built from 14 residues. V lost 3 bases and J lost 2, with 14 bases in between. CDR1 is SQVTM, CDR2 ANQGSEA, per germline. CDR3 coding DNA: TGCAGCGTTGAGCTGCGGGACTCACCCTACGAGCAGTACTTC. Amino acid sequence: CSVELRDSPYEQYF.

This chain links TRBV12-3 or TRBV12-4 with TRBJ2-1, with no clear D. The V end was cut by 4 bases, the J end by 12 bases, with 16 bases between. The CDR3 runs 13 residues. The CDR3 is CASSSPGYLRQFF. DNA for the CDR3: TGTGCCAGCAGTTCCCCCGGGTATTTGAGGCAGTTCTTC.

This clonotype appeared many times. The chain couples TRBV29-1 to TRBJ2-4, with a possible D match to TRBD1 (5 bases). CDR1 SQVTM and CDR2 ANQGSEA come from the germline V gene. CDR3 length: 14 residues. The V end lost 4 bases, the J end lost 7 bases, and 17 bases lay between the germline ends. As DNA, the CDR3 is TGCAGCGTTGTTAGGACACCAGGAGCTAACATTCAGTACTTC. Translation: CSVVRTPGANIQYF.

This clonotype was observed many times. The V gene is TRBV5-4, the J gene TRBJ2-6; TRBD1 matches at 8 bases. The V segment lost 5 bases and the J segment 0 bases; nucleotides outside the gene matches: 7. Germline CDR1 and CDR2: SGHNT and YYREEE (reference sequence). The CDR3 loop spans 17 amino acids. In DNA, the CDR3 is TGTGCCAGCAGACCACGACAGGGGTCCTCTGGGGCCAACGTCCTGACTTTC. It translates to CASRPRQGSSGANVLTF.

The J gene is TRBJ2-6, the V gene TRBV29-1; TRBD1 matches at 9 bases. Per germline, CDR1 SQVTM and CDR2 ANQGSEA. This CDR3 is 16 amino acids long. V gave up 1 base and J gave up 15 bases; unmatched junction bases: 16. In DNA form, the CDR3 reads TGCAGCGTTGAAGCGCGGGGGAATGGACAGGGGACGGACCTGACTTTC. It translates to CSVEARGNGQGTDLTF.

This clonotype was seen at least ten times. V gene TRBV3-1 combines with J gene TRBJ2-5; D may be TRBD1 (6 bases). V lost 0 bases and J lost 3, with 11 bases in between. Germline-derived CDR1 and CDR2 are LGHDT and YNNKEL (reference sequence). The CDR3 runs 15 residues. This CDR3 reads CASSQDRDTEETQYF. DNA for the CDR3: TGTGCCAGCAGCCAAGATCGGGACACCGAAGAGACCCAGTACTTC.

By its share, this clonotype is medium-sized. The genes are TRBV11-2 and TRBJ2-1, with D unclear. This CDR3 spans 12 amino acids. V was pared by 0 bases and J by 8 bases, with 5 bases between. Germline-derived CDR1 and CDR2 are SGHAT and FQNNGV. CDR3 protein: CASSLDYDEQFF. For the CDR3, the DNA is TGTGCCAGCAGCTTAGATTACGATGAGCAGTTCTTC. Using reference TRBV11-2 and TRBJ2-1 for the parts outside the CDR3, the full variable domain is EAGVAQSPRYKIIEKRQSVAFWCNPISGHATLYWYQQILGQGPKLLIQFQNNGVVDDSQLPKDRFSAERLKGVDSTLKIQPAKLEDSAVYLCASSLDYDEQFFGPGTRLTVL.

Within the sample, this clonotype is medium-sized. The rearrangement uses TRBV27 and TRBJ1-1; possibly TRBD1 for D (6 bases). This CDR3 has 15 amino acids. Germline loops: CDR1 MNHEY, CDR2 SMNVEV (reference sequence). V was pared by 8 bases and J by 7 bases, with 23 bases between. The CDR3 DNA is TGTGCCAGCTCCAGGGGCGTCGGGGGTACGTTTGAAGCTTTCTTT. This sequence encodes CASSRGVGGTFEAFF.

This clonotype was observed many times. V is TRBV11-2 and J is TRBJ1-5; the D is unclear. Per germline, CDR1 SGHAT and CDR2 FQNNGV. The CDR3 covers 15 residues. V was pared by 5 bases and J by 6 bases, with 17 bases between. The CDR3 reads CASSPRPGEGQPQHF. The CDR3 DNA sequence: TGTGCCAGCAGCCCTCGCCCAGGAGAGGGTCAGCCCCAGCATTTT.

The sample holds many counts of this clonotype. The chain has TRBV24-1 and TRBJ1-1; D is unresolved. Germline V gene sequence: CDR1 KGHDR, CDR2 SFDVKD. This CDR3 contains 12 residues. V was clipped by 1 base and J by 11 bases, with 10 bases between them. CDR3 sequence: CATSDFGMQAFF. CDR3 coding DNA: TGTGCCACCAGTGATTTTGGGATGCAGGCTTTCTTT.

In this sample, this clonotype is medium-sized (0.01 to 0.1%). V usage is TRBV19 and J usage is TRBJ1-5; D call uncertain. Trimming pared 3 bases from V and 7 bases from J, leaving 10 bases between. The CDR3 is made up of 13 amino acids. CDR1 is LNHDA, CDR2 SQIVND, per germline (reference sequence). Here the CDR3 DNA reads TGTGCCAGTAGTATCGGGGTAGAGCAGCCCCAGCATTTT. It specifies CASSIGVEQPQHF.

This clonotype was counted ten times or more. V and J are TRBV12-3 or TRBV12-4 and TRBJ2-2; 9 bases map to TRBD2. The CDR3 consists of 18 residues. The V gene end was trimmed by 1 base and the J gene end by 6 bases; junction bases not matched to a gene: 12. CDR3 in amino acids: CASSLVRREGVSAGELFF. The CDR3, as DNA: TGTGCCAGCAGTTTAGTTCGGCGGGAGGGAGTCTCTGCCGGGGAGCTGTTTTTT.

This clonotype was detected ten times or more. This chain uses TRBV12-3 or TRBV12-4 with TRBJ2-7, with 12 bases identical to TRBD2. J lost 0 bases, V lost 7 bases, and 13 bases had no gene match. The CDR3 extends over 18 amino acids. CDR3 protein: CASKPRGLAGTSSYEQYF. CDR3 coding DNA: TGTGCCAGCAAACCACGCGGACTAGCGGGAACCAGCTCCTACGAGCAGTACTTC.

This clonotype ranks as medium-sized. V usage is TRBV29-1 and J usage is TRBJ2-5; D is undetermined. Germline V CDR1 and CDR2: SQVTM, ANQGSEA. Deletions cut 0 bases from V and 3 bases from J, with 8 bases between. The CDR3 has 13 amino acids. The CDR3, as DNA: TGCAGCGTTGAAGACTACGTTAAAGAGACCCAGTACTTC. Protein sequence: CSVEDYVKETQYF.

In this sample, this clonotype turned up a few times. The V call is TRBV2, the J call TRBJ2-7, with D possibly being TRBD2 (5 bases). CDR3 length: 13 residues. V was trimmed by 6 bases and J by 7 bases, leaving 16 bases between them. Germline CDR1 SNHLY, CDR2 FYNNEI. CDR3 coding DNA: TGTGCCAGCAGGCTGGACGGACCGGGGGAGCAGTACTTC. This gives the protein CASRLDGPGEQYF.

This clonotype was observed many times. The CDR3 nucleotides read TGTGCCAGCAGCTTAGCGCAAGGAACCGGGGAGCTGTTTTTT. Translation gives CASSLAQGTGELFF. V gene TRBV7-2 combines with J gene TRBJ2-2; no clear D. This CDR3 contains 14 residues. The germline V gene encodes CDR1 SGHTA and CDR2 FQGNSA. With 0 bases removed from V and 5 bases from J, the gap between germline ends came to 7 bases.

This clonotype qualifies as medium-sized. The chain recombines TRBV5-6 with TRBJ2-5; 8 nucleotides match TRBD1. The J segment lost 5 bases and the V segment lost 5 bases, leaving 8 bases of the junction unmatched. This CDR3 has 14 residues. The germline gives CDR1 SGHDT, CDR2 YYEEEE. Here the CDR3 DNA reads TGTGCCAGCAGTCAGGGGGCGCTGGGGGAGACCCAGTACTTC. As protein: CASSQGALGETQYF.

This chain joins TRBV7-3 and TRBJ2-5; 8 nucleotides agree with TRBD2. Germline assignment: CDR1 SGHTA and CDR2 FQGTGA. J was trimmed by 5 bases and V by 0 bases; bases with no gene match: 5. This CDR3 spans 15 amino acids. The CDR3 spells CASSLTGTSGETQYF. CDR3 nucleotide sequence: TGTGCCAGCAGCTTAACCGGGACTAGTGGTGAGACCCAGTACTTC.

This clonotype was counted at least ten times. DNA of the CDR3: TGTGCCAGCAGCTTATCCGACAGGGGGGATGGCTACACCTTC. Its protein product is CASSLSDRGDGYTF. This chain links TRBV13 with TRBJ1-2; 9 nucleotides line up with TRBD1. Per germline, CDR1 PRHDT and CDR2 FYEKMQ (reference sequence). J lost 6 bases, V lost 2 bases, and 4 bases had no gene match. This CDR3 is 14 amino acids long.

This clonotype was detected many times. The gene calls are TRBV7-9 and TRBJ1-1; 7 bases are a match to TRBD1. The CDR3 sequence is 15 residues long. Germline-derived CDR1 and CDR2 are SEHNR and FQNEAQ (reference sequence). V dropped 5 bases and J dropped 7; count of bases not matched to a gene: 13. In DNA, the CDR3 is TGTGCCAGCAGCCCCAGGGACGGATGGACAGGTGAAGCTTTCTTT. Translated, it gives CASSPRDGWTGEAFF.

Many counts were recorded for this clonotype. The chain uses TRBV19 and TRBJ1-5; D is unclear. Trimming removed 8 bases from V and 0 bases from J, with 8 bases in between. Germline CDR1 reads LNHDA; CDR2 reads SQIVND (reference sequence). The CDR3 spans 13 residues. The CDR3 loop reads CASSGNSNQPQHF. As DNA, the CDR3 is TGTGCCAGTTCCGGCAATAGCAATCAGCCCCAGCATTTT.

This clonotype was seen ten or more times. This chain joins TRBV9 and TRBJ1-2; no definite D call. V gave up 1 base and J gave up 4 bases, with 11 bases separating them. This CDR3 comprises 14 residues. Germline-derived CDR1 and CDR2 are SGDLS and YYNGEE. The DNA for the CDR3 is TGTGCCAGCAGCGTATCAGAGACTCTCTATGGCTACACCTTC. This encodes CASSVSETLYGYTF. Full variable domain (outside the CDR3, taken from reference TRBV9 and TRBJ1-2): DSGVTQTPKHLITATGQRVTLRCSPRSGDLSVYWYQQSLDQGLQFLIQYYNGEERAKGNILERFSAQQFPDLHSELNLSSLELGDSALYFCASSVSETLYGYTFGSGTRLTVV.